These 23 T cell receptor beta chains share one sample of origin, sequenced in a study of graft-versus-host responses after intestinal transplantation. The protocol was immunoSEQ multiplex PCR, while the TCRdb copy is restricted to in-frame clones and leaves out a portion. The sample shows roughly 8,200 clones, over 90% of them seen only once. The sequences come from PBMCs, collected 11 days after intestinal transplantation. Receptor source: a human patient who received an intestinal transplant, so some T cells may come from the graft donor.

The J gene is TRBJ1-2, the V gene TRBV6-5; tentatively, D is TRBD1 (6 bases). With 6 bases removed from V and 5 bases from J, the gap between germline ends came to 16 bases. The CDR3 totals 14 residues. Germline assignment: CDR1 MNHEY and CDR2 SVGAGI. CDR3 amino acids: CASRDSRGSYGYTF. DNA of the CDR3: TGTGCCAGCAGAGATTCCAGGGGTAGTTATGGCTACACCTTC.

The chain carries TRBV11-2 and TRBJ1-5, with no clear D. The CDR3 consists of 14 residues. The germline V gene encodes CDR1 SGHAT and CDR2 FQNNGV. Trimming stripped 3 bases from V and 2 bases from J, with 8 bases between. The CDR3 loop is CASSFGPGNQPQHF. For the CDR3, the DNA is TGTGCCAGCAGCTTTGGGCCAGGCAATCAGCCCCAGCATTTT. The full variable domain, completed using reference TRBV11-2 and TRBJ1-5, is EAGVAQSPRYKIIEKRQSVAFWCNPISGHATLYWYQQILGQGPKLLIQFQNNGVVDDSQLPKDRFSAERLKGVDSTLKIQPAKLEDSAVYLCASSFGPGNQPQHFGDGTRLSIL.

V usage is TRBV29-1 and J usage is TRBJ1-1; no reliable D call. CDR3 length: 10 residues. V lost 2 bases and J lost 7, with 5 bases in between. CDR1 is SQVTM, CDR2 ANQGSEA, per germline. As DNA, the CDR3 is TGCAGCGTTGAATCCTATGAAGCTTTCTTT. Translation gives CSVESYEAFF.

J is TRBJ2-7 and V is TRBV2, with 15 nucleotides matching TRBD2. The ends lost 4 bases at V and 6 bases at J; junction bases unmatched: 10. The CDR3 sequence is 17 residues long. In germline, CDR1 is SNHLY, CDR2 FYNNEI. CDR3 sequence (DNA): TGTGCCAGCAGTGGGACTAGCGGGGGGGCCTCGGATGCCGAGCAGTACGTC. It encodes CASSGTSGGASDAEQYV.

The CDR3 DNA reads as TGTGCCAGCAGCCCGGACAGGACGGGAGAAAAACTGTTTTTT. Its translation: CASSPDRTGEKLFF. This sequence joins TRBV5-4 and TRBJ1-4, with TRBD1 identical over 7 bases. The germline V gene has CDR1 SGHNT and CDR2 YYREEE (reference sequence). The CDR3 covers 14 residues. The V segment lost 4 bases and the J segment 8 bases; nucleotides outside the gene matches: 8. The full variable domain, rest sourced from reference TRBV5-4 and TRBJ1-4, is ETGVTQSPTHLIKTRGQQVTLRCSSQSGHNTVSWYQQALGQGPQFIFQYYREEENGRGNFPPRFSGLQFPNYSSELNVNALELDDSALYLCASSPDRTGEKLFFGSGTQLSVL.

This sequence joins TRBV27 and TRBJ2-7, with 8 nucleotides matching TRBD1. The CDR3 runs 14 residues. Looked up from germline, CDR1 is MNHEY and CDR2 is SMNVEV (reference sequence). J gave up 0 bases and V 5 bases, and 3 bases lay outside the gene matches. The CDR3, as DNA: TGTGCCAGCAGTCCAGGGGGCAGCTCCTACGAGCAGTACTTC. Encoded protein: CASSPGGSSYEQYF.

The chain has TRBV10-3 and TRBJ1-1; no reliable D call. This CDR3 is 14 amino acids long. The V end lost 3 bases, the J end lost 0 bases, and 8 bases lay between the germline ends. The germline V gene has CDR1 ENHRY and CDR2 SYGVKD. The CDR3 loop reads CAISDGFMNTEAFF. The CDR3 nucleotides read TGTGCCATCAGTGACGGGTTCATGAACACTGAAGCTTTCTTT.

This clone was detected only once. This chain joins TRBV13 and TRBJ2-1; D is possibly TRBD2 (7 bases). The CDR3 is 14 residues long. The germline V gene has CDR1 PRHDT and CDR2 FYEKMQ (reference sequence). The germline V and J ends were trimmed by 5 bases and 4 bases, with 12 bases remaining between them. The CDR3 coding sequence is TGTGCCAGCAGCGAGGGGAGGGGGTACAATGAGCAGTTCTTC. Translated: CASSEGRGYNEQFF.

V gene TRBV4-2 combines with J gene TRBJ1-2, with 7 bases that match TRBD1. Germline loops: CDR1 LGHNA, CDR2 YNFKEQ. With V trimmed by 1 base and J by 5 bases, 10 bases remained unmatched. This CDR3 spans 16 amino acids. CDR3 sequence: CASSQGAQGQRYGYTF. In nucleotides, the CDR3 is TGTGCCAGCAGCCAAGGGGCACAGGGGCAGAGGTATGGCTACACCTTC.

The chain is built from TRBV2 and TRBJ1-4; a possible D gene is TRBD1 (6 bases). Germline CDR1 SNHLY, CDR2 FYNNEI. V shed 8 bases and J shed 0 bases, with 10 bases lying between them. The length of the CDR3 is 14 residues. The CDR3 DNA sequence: TGTGCCAGCCGACAGGTTGCAACTAATGAAAAACTGTTTTTT. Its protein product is CASRQVATNEKLFF.

CDR3 bases: TGTGCCAGCAGCGTACAGGGGGCCTCCTACAATGAGCAGTTCTTC. It translates to CASSVQGASYNEQFF. The genes are TRBV9 and TRBJ2-1, with 8 nucleotides matching TRBD1. CDR1 is SGDLS, CDR2 YYNGEE, per germline. The CDR3 consists of 15 residues. The V gene end was trimmed by 1 base and the J gene end by 0 bases; junction bases not matched to a gene: 0.

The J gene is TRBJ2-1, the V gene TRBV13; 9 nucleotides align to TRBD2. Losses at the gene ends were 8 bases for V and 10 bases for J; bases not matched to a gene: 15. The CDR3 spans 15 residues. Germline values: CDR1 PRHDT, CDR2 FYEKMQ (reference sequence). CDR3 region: CASAQRGEVGLEQFF. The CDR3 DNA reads TGTGCCAGCGCCCAGCGGGGGGAGGTGGGATTAGAGCAGTTCTTC.

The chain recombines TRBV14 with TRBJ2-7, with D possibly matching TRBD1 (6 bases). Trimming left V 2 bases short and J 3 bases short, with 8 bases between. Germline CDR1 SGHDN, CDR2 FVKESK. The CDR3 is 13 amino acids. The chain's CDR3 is CASSQWDIYEQYF. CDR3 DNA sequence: TGTGCCAGCAGCCAATGGGACATCTACGAGCAGTACTTC. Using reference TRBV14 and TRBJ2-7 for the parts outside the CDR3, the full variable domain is EAGVTQFPSHSVIEKGQTVTLRCDPISGHDNLYWYRRVMGKEIKFLLHFVKESKQDESGMPNNRFLAERTGGTYSTLKVQPAELEDSGVYFCASSQWDIYEQYFGPGTRLTVT.

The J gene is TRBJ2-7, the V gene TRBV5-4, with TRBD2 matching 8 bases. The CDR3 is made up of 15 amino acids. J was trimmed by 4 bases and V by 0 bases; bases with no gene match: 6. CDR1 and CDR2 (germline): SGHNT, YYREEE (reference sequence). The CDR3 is CASSLGAGEGYEQYF. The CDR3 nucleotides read TGTGCCAGCAGCTTGGGAGCGGGGGAGGGATACGAGCAGTACTTC.

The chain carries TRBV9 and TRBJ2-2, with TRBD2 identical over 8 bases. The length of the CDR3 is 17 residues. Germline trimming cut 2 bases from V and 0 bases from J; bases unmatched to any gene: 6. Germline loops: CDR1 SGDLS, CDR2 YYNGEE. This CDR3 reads CASSVAGGLANTGELFF. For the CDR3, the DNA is TGTGCCAGCAGCGTGGCGGGGGGCCTCGCGAACACCGGGGAGCTGTTTTTT.

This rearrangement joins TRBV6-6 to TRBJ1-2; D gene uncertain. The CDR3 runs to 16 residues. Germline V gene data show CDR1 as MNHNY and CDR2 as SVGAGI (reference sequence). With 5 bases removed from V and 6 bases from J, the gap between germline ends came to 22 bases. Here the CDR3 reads CASSPAGSGRKDGYTF. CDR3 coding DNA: TGTGCCAGCAGTCCCGCGGGTTCAGGTCGCAAGGATGGCTACACCTTC.

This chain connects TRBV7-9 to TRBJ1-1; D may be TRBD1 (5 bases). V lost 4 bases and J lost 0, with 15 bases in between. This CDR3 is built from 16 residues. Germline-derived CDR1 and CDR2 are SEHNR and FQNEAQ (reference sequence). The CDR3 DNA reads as TGTGCCAGCAGCTGGCTCGCGGGGGTGTTGAACACTGAAGCTTTCTTT. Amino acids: CASSWLAGVLNTEAFF. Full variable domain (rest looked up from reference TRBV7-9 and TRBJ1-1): DTGVSQNPRHKITKRGQNVTFRCDPISEHNRLYWYRQTLGQGPEFLTYFQNEAQLEKSRLLSDRFSAERPKGSFSTLEIQRTEQGDSAMYLCASSWLAGVLNTEAFFGQGTRLTVV.

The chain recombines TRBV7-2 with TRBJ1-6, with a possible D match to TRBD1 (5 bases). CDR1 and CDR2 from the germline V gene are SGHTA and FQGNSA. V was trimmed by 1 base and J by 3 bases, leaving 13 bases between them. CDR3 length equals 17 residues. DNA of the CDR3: TGTGCCAGCAGCTTAGGGGGGGGATTTGGCTATAATTCACCCCTCCACTTT. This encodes CASSLGGGFGYNSPLHF.

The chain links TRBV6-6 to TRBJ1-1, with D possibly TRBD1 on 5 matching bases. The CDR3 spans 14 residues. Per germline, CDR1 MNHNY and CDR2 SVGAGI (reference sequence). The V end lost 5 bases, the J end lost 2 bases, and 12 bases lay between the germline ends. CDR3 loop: CASSPRQLNTEAFF. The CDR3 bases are TGTGCCAGCAGTCCCCGACAGCTTAACACTGAAGCTTTCTTT.

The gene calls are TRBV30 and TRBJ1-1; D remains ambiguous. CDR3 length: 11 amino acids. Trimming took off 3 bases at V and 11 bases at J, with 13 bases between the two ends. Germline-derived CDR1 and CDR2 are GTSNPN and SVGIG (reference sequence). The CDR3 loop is CAWSITMEAFF. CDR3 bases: TGTGCCTGGAGCATTACAATGGAGGCTTTCTTT.

The CDR3: CASSPSRGAGRETQYF. The CDR3 DNA follows: TGTGCCAGCAGCCCCTCCCGCGGGGCTGGGAGAGAGACCCAGTACTTC. The rearrangement uses TRBV9 and TRBJ2-5; possibly TRBD2 for D (6 bases). Trimming removed 4 bases at V and 4 bases at J, with 20 bases between. The CDR3 spans 16 residues. Per the germline V gene, CDR1 is SGDLS and CDR2 is YYNGEE.

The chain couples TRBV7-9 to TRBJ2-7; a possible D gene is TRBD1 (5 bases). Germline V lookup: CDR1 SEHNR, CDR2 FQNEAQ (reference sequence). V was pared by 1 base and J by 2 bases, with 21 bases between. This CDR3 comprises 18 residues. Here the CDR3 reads CASSLGFGGRGLAYEQYF. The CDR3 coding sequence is TGTGCCAGCAGCTTAGGGTTCGGTGGAAGGGGCCTCGCCTACGAGCAGTACTTC.

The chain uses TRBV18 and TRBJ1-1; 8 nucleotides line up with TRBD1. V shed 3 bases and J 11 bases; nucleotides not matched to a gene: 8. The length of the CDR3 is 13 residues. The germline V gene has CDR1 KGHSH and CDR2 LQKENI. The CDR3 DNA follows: TGTGCCAGCTCACCTGGGGACAGGAGGTTGGCTTTCTTT. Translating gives CASSPGDRRLAFF. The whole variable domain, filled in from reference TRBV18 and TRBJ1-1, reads NAGVMQNPRHLVRRRGQEARLRCSPMKGHSHVYWYRQLPEEGLKFMVYLQKENIIDESGMPKERFSAEFPKEGPSILRIQQVVRGDSAAYFCASSPGDRRLAFFGQGTRLTVV.